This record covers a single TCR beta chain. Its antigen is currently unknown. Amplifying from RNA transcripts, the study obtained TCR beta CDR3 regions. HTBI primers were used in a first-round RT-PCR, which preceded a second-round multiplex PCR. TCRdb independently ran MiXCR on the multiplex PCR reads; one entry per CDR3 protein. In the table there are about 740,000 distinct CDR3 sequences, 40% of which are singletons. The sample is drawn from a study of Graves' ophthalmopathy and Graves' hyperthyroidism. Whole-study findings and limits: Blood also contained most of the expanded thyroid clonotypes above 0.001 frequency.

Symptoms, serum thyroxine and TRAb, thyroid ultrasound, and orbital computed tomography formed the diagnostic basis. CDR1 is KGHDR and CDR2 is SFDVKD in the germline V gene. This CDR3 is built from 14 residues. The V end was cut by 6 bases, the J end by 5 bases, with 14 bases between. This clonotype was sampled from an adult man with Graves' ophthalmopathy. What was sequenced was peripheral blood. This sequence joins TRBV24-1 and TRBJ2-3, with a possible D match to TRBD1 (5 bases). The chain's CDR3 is CATSHTGARDTQYF. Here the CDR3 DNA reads TGTGCCACCAGTCATACAGGAGCTCGAGATACGCAGTATTTT.